This T cell receptor (beta chain) was documented in a study of cytomegalovirus exposure and HLA in healthy donors. Per germline, CDR1 SGHAT and CDR2 FQNNGV. This CDR3 has 14 amino acids. Trimming stripped 1 base from V and 9 bases from J, with 15 bases between. PCR amplification relied on 60 Vbeta primers (plus 13 Jbeta primers). TCRdb's copy holds only in-frame clones and misses some; the assay was immunoSEQ multiplex PCR. The table lists some 150,000 clones. The material sequenced was PBMCs. This chain joins TRBV11-2 and TRBJ2-5; D gene uncertain. The TCR sequence derives from a man between 40 and 49 years old in good health and CMV-seronegative. The CDR3 region has the DNA TGTGCCAGCAGCTTAGTTGAGTCTTCCGTGGCCCAGTACTTC. Protein sequence: CASSLVESSVAQYF. Using reference TRBV11-2 and TRBJ2-5 for the parts outside the CDR3, the full variable domain is EAGVAQSPRYKIIEKRQSVAFWCNPISGHATLYWYQQILGQGPKLLIQFQNNGVVDDSQLPKDRFSAERLKGVDSTLKIQPAKLEDSAVYLCASSLVESSVAQYFGPGTRLLVL.